The clone carrying this TCR beta chain was counted only a few times. Antigen specificity is unknown. This entry comes from a study of identical twins. Study outcomes and limitations: The abundant beta clonotypes from cord blood had fewer insertions, and memory repertoires had none of this.

This CDR3 region has 16 residues. Trimming at V came to 3 bases and at J to 2 bases, leaving 7 bases not matched to a gene. CDR1 SGHTA and CDR2 FQGNSA come from the germline V gene. Unique molecular identifiers were present on the cDNA, and a universal primer site came from template switching. TCRdb called the 5' RACE reads again in MiXCR, with one record for every CDR3 protein. The repertoire includes about 520,000 distinct CDR3 sequences, less than 25% of them detected once, and around 0.9% sits in the top ten. The same data also contributed to another study, on T cells expressing NK-cell markers. That report adds: The sequencing cohort of eight donors included seven HCMV-seropositive individuals and one seronegative individual.

The chain has TRBV7-2 and TRBJ2-7, with 10 bases lining up with TRBD2. The source is a woman aged 18-35 years in good health. Sequencing was done on a sample of CD4+ T cells sorted from blood. CDR3 amino acids: CASSFRGTSVTYEQYF. DNA for the CDR3: TGTGCCAGCAGCTTTAGGGGGACTAGCGTAACCTACGAGCAGTACTTC.